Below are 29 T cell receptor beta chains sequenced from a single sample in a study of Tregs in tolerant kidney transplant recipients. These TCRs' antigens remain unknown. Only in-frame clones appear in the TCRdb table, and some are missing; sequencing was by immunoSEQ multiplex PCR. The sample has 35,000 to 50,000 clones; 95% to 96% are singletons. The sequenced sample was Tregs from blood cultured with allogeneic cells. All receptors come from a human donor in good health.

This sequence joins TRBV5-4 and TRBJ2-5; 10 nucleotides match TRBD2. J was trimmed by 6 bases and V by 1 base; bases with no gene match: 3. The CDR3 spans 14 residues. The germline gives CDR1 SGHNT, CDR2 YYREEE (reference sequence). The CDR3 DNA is TGTGCCAGCAGCTTGCTAGCGGGAGTGAAGACCCAGTACTTC. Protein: CASSLLAGVKTQYF.

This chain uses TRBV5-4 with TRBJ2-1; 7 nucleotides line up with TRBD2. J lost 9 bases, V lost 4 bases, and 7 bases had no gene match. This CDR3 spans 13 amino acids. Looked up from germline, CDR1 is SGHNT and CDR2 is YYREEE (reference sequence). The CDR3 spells CASSPPGGVEQFF. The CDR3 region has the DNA TGTGCCAGCAGCCCCCCTGGGGGGGTTGAGCAGTTCTTC.

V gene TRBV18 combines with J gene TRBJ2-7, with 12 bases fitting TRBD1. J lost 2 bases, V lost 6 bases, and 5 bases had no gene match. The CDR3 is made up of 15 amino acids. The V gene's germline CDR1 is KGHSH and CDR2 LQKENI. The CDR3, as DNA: TGTGCCAGCTCCCTAGGGACAGGGGGCGCCTACGAGCAGTACTTC. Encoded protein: CASSLGTGGAYEQYF. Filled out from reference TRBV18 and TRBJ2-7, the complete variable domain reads NAGVMQNPRHLVRRRGQEARLRCSPMKGHSHVYWYRQLPEEGLKFMVYLQKENIIDESGMPKERFSAEFPKEGPSILRIQQVVRGDSAAYFCASSLGTGGAYEQYFGPGTRLTVT.

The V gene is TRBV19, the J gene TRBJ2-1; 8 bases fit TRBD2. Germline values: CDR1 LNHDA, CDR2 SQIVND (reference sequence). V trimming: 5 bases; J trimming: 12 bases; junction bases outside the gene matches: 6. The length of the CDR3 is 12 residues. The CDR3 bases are TGTGCCAGTAGTTACGCGGGAGGACCGCAGTTCTTC. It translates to CASSYAGGPQFF.

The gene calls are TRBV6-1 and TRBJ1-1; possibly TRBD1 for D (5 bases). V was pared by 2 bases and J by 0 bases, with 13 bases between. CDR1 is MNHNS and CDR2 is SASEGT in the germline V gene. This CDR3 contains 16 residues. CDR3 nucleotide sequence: TGTGCCAGCAGTGAAAGGGCAGGGATCATGAACACTGAAGCTTTCTTT. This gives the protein CASSERAGIMNTEAFF.

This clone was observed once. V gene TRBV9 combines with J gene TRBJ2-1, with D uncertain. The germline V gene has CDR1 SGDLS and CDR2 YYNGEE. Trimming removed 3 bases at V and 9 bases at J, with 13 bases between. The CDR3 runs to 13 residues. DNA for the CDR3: TGTGCCAGCAGCGGGCAGTCGTTAAGTGAGCAGTTCTTC. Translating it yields CASSGQSLSEQFF.

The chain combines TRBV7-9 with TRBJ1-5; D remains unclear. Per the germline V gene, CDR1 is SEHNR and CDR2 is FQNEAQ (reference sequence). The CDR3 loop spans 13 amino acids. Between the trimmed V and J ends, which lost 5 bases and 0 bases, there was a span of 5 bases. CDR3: CASSQDSNQPQHF. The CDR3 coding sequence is TGTGCCAGCAGCCAAGATAGCAATCAGCCCCAGCATTTT.

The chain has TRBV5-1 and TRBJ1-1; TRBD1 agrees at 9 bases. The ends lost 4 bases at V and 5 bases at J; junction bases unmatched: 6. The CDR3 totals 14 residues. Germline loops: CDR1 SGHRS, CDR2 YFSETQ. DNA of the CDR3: TGCGCCAGCAGCGGGACAGGGCGGGGTACTGAAGCTTTCTTT. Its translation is CASSGTGRGTEAFF.

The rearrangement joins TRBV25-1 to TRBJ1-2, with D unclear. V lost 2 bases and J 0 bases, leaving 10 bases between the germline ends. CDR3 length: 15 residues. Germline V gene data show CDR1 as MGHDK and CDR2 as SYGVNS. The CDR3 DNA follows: TGTGCCAGCAGTGAAGCGGGGTCAGCTAACTATGGCTACACCTTC. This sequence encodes CASSEAGSANYGYTF.

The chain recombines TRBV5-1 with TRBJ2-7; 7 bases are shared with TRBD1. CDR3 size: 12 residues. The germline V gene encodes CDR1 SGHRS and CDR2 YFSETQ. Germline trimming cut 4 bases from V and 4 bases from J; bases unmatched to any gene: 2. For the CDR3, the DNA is TGCGCCAGCAGCAGGGGGCTGTACGAGCAGTACTTC. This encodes CASSRGLYEQYF.

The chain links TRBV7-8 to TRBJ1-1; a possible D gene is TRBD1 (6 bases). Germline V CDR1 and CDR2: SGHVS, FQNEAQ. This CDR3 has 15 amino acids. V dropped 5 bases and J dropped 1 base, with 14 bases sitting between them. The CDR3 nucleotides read TGTGCCAGCAGCGGACCCTCGGGGGCGAACACTGAAGCTTTCTTT. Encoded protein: CASSGPSGANTEAFF.

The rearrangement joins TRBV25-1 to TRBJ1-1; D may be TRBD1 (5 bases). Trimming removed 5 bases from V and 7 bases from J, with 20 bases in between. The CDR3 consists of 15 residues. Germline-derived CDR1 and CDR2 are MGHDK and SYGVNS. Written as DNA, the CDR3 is TGTGCCAGCAGTACCATCGGGGCAGGGTCATTTGAAGCTTTCTTT. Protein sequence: CASSTIGAGSFEAFF.

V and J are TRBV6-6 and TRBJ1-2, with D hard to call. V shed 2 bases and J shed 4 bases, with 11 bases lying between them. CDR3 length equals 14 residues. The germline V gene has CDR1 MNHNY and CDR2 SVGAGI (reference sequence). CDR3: CASSYREIGYGYTF. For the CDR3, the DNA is TGTGCCAGCAGTTACAGGGAGATTGGCTATGGCTACACCTTC.

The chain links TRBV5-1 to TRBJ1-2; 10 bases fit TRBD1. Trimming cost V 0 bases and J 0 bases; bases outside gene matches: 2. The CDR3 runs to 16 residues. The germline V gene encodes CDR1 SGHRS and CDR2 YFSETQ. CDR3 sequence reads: CASSLDGQGANYGYTF. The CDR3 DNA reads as TGCGCCAGCAGCTTGGATGGACAGGGGGCTAACTATGGCTACACCTTC.

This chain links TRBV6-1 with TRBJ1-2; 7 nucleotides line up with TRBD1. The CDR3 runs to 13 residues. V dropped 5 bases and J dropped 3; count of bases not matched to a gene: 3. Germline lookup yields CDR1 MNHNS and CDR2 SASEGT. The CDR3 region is CASSPDRDYGYTF. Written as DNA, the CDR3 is TGTGCCAGCAGTCCAGACAGGGACTATGGCTACACCTTC.

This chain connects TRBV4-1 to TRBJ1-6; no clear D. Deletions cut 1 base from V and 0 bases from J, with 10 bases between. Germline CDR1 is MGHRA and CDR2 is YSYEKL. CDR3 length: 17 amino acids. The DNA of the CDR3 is TGCGCCAGCAGCCAAGGCCCCAGTAGCTCCTATAATTCACCCCTCCACTTT. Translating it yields CASSQGPSSSYNSPLHF.

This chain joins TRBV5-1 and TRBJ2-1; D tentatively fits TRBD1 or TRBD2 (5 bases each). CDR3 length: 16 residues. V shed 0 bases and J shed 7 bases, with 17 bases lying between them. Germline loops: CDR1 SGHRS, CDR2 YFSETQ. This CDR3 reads CASSLAGRSTRNEQFF. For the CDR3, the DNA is TGCGCCAGCAGCTTGGCGGGGCGGTCTACGAGGAATGAGCAGTTCTTC.

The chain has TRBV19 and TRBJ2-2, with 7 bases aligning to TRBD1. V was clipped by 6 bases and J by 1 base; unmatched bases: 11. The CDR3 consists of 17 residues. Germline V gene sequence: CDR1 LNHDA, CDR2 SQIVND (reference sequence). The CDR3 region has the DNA TGTGCCAGTAGCCGGGACAGCACTTCAAAGAACACCGGGGAGCTGTTTTTT. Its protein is CASSRDSTSKNTGELFF.

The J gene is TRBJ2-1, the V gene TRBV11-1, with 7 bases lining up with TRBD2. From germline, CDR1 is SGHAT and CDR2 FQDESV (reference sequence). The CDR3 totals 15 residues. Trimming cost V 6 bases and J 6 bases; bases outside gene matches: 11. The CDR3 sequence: CASRLGLAETNEQFF. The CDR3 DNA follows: TGTGCCAGCAGGCTGGGCCTAGCGGAGACCAATGAGCAGTTCTTC.

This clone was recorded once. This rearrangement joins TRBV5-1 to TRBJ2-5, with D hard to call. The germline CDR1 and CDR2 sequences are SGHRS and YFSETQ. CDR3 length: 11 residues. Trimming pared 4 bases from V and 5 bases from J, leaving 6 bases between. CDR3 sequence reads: CASSRWETQYF. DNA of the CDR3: TGCGCCAGCAGCAGATGGGAGACCCAGTACTTC.

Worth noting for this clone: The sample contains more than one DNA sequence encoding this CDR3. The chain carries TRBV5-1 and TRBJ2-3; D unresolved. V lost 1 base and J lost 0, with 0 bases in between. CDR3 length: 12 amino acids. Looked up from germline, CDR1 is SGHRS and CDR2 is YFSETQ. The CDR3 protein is CASSLSTDTQYF. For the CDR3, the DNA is TGCGCCAGCAGCTTGAGCACAGATACGCAGTATTTT.

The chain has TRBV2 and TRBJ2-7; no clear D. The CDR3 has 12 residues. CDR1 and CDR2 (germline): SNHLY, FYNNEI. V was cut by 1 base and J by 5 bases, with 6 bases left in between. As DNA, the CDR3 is TGTGCCAGCAGTGAAGGTGGGGACGAGCAGTACTTC. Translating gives CASSEGGDEQYF.

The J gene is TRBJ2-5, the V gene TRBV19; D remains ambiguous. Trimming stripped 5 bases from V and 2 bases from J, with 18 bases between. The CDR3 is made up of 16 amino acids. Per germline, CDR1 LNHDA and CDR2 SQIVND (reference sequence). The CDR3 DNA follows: TGTGCCAGTAGTCCTGCCCTTGGCTATGGACAAGAGACCCAGTACTTC. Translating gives CASSPALGYGQETQYF.

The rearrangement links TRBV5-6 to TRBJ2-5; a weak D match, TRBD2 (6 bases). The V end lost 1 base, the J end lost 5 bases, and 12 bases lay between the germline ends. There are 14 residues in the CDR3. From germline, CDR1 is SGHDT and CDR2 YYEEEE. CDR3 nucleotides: TGTGCCAGCAGCTTGTTAGGGCGGGGCGAGACCCAGTACTTC. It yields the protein CASSLLGRGETQYF.

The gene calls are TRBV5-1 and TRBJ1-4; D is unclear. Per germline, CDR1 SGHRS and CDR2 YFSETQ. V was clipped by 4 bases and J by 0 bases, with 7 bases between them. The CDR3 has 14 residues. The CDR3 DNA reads TGCGCCAGCAGCCGAGGAGCAACTAATGAAAAACTGTTTTTT. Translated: CASSRGATNEKLFF.

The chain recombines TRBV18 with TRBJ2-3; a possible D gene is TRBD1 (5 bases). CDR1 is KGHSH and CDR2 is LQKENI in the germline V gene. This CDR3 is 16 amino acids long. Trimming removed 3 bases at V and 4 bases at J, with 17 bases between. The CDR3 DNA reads TGTGCCAGCTCACCGTCGAGCAGGGCCCTCGCAGATACGCAGTATTTT. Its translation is CASSPSSRALADTQYF.

CDR3 protein: CASSRRLGASSGNTIYF. DNA of the CDR3: TGTGCCAGCAGCCGCCGGTTGGGGGCCAGCTCTGGAAACACCATATATTTT. The chain uses TRBV7-9 and TRBJ1-3; possible D gene TRBD1, 6 bases. V lost 5 bases and J lost 0, with 17 bases in between. Germline CDR1 SEHNR, CDR2 FQNEAQ (reference sequence). The CDR3 consists of 17 residues.

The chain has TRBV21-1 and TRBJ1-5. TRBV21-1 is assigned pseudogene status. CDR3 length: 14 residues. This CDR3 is CAIAWPPGNQPQHF. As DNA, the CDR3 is TGTGCCATAGCCTGGCCCCCAGGCAATCAGCCCCAGCATTTT.

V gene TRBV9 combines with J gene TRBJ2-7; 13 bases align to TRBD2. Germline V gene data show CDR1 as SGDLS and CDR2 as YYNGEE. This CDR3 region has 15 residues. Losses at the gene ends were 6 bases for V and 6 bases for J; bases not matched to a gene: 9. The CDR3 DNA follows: TGTGCCAGCACCCCCACTAGCGGGAGGGTTGGCGAGCAGTACTTC. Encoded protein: CASTPTSGRVGEQYF. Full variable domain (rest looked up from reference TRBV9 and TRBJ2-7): DSGVTQTPKHLITATGQRVTLRCSPRSGDLSVYWYQQSLDQGLQFLIQYYNGEERAKGNILERFSAQQFPDLHSELNLSSLELGDSALYFCASTPTSGRVGEQYFGPGTRLTVT.